The clone carrying this T cell receptor beta chain occurred once. The CDR3 loop spans 15 amino acids. Trimming cost V 2 bases and J 6 bases; bases outside gene matches: 6. Per the germline V gene, CDR1 is MNHEY and CDR2 is SVGEGT. This specimen comes from a study of blood T cell repertoires in COVID-19. Original data processing: Counts of nucleated cells, estimated from reference gene primer amplification, were obtained. Method: immunoSEQ multiplex PCR; TCRdb's copy keeps in-frame clones and lacks some. The DNA gave D and trimming, while V, J and clone size come from that table. Of some 300,000 clones listed, roughly 86% are singletons.

Input material: PBMCs or T cells enriched from blood (not recorded which). The sequence was obtained from a woman in her twenties or thirties who had recovered from COVID-19. The V and J genes are TRBV6-2 or TRBV6-3 and TRBJ2-7, with TRBD2 matching over 11 bases. The CDR3 coding sequence is TGTGCCAGCAGTTACGTTTTAGCGGGAGGGTCCGAGCAGTACTTC. This gives the protein CASSYVLAGGSEQYF.